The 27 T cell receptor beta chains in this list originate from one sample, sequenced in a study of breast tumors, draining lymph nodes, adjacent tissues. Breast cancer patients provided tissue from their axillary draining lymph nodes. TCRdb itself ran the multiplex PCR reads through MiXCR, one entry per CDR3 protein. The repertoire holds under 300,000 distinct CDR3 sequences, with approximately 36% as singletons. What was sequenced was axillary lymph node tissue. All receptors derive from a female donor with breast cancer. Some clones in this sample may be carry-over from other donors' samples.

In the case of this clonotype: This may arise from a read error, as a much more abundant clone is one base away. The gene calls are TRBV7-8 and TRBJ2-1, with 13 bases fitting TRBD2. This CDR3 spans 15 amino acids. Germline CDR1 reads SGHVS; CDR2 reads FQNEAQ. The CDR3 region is CASSDGLAGVYEQLF. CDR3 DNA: TGTGCCAGCAGCGACGGACTAGCGGGAGTCTATGAGCAGCTCTTC.

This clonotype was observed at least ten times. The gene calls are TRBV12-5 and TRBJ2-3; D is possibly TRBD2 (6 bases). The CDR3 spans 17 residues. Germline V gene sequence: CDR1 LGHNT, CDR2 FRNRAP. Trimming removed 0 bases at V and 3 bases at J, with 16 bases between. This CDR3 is CASGLVRREATTDTQYF. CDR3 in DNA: TGTGCTAGTGGTTTGGTACGAAGGGAGGCGACAACAGATACGCAGTATTTT.

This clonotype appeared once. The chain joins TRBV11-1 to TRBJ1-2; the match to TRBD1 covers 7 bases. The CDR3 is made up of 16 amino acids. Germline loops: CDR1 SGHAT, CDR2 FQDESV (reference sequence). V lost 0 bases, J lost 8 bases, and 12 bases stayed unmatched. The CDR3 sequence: CASSLAPGQWLGGYTF. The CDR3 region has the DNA TGTGCCAGCAGCTTAGCTCCGGGACAGTGGCTAGGCGGCTACACCTTC.

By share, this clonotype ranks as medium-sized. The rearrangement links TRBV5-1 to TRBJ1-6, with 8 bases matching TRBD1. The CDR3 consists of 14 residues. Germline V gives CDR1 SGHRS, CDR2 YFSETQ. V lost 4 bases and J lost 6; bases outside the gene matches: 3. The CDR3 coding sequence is TGCGCCAGCAGCAGAACAGGGGGTAATTCACCCCTCCACTTT. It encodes CASSRTGGNSPLHF.

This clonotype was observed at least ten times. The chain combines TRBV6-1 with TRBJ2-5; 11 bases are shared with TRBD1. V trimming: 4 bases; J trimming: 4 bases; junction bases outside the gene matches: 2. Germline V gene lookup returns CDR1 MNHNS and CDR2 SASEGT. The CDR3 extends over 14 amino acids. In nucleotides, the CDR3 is TGTGCCAGCAGTGGGACAGGGGGCATAGAGACCCAGTACTTC. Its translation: CASSGTGGIETQYF.

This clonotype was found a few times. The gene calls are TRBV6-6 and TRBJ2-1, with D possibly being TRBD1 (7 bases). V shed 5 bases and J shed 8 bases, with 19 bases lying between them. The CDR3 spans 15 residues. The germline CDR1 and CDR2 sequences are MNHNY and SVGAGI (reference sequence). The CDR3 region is CASSHVGGGPDEQFF. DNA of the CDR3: TGTGCCAGCAGTCACGTCGGAGGGGGCCCGGATGAGCAGTTCTTC.

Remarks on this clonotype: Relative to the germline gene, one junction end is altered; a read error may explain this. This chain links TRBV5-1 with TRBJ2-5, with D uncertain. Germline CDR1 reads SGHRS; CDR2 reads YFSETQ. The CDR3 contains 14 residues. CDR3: CASSFRGRQDTQYF. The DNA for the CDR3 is TGCGCCAGCAGCTTCCGCGGACGCCAAGACACCCAGTACTTC.

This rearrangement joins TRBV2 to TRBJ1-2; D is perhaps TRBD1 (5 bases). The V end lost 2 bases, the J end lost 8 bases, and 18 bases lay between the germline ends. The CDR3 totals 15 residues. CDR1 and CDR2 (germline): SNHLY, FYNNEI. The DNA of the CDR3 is TGTGCCAGCAGTGAAAAGGGGTTAAGGGGCCGGGGCTACACCTTC. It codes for CASSEKGLRGRGYTF.

Here the CDR3 reads CASSGTGQGRSYNEQFF. Here the CDR3 DNA reads TGTGCCAGCAGTGGGACGGGACAGGGGCGATCTTACAATGAGCAGTTCTTC. This chain uses TRBV25-1 with TRBJ2-1; 10 nucleotides match TRBD1. The CDR3 covers 17 residues. J was trimmed by 4 bases and V by 4 bases; bases with no gene match: 10. Germline V lookup: CDR1 MGHDK, CDR2 SYGVNS.

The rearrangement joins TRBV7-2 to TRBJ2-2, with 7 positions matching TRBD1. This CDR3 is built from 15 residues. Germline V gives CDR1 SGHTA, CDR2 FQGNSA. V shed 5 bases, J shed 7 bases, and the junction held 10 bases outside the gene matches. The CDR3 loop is CASSALGGADGELFF. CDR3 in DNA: TGTGCCAGCAGCGCTCTAGGGGGCGCTGACGGGGAGCTGTTTTTT.

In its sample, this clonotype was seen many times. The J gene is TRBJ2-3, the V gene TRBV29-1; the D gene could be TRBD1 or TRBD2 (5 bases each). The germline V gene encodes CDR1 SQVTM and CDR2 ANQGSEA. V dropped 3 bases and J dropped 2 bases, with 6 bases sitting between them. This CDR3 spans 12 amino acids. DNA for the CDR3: TGCAGCGTTGAGGGGGACACAGATACGCAGTATTTT. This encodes CSVEGDTDTQYF.

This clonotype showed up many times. Here the CDR3 DNA reads TGCGCCAGCAGCCAAGAAGCAGGGAGGGTAACCAATCAGCCCCAGCATTTT. Encoded protein: CASSQEAGRVTNQPQHF. The J gene is TRBJ1-5, the V gene TRBV4-1, with D tentatively TRBD1 (5 bases). Trimming shortened V by 0 bases and J by 3 bases, and 15 bases separated the two germline ends. CDR3 size: 17 residues. Germline CDR1 and CDR2: MGHRA and YSYEKL.

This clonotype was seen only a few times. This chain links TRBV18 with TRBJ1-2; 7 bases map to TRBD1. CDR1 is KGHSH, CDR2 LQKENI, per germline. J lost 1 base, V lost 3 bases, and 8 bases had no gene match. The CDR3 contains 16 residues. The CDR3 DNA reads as TGTGCCAGCTCACCTGGTTCAGGACAGGATAACTATGGCTACACCTTC. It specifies CASSPGSGQDNYGYTF. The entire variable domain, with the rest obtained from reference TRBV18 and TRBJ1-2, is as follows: NAGVMQNPRHLVRRRGQEARLRCSPMKGHSHVYWYRQLPEEGLKFMVYLQKENIIDESGMPKERFSAEFPKEGPSILRIQQVVRGDSAAYFCASSPGSGQDNYGYTFGSGTRLTVV.

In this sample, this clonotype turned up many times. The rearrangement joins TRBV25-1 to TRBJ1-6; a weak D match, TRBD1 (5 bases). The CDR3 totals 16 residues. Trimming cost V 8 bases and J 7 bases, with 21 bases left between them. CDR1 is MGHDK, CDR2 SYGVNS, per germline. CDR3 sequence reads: CASSRRGADENSPLHF. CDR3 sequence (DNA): TGTGCCAGCTCCCGGCGTGGGGCGGATGAAAATTCACCCCTCCACTTT.

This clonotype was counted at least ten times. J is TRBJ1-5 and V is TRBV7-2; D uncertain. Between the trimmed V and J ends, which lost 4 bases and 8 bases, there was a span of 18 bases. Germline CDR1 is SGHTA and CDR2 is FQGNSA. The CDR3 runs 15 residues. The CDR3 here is CASSSATEGGKPQHF. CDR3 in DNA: TGTGCCAGCAGCTCGGCAACTGAGGGTGGAAAGCCCCAGCATTTT.

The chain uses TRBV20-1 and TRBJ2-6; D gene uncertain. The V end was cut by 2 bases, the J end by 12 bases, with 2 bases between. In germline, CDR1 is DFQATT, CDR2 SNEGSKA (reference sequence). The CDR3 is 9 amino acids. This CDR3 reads CSARSVLTF. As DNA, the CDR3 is TGCAGTGCTAGATCCGTCCTGACTTTC.

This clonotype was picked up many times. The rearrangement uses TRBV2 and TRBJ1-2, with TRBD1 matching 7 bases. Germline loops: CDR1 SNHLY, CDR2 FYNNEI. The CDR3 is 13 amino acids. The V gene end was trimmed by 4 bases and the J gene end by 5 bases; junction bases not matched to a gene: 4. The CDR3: CASSGTGQYGYTF. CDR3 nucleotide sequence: TGTGCCAGCAGTGGAACGGGACAGTATGGCTACACCTTC.

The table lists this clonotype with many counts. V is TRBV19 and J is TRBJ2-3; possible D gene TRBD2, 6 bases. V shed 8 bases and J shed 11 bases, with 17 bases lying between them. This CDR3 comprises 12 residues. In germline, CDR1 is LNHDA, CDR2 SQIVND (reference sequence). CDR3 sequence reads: CASGTGGVKQYF. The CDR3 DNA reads TGTGCCAGTGGTACAGGCGGGGTAAAGCAGTATTTT.

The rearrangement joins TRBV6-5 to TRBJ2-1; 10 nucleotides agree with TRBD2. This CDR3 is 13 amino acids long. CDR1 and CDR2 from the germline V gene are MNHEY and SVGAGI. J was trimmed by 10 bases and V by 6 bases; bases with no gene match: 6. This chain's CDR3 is CASSSLAGYEQFF. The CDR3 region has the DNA TGTGCCAGCAGCTCACTAGCGGGATACGAGCAGTTCTTC.

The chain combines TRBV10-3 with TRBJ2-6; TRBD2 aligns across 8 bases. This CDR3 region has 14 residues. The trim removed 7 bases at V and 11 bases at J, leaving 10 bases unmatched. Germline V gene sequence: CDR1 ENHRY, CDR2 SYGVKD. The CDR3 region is CAIKGTSGPYVLTF. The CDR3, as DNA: TGTGCCATCAAGGGGACTAGTGGGCCCTACGTCCTGACTTTC.

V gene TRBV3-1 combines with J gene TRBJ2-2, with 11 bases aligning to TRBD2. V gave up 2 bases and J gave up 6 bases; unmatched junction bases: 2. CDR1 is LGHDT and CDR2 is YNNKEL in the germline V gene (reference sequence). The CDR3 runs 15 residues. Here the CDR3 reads CASSQPTSGAGELFF. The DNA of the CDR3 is TGTGCCAGCAGCCAACCGACTAGCGGGGCCGGGGAGCTGTTTTTT.

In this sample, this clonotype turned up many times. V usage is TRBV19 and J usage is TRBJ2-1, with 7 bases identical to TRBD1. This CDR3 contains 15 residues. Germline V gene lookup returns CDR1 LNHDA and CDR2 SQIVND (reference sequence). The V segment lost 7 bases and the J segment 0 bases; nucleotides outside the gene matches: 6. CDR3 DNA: TGTGCCAGTAAGGGACAGCCGGTCTCCTACAATGAGCAGTTCTTC. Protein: CASKGQPVSYNEQFF.

The DNA for the CDR3 is TGTGCCAGCAGCTTAGCCTTTACAGGGGCCGGGGAGCTGTTTTTT. It yields the protein CASSLAFTGAGELFF. The chain recombines TRBV7-8 with TRBJ2-2, with 7 positions matching TRBD1. V dropped 0 bases and J dropped 6; count of bases not matched to a gene: 4. The germline V gene encodes CDR1 SGHVS and CDR2 FQNEAQ. The CDR3 runs 15 residues.

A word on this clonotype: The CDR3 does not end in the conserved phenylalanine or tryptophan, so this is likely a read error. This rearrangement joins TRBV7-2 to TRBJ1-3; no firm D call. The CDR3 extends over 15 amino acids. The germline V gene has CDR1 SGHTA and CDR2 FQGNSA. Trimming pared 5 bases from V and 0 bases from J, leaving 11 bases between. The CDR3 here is CASSPNLSSGNTIYA. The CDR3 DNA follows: TGTGCCAGCAGCCCGAATCTAAGCTCTGGAAACACCATATATGCT.

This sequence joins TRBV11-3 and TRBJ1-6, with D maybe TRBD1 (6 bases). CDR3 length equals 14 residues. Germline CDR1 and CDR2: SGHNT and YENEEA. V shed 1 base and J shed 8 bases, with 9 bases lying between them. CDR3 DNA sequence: TGTGCCAGCAGCTTAGCACAGGGCTATTCACCCCTCCACTTT. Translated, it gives CASSLAQGYSPLHF.

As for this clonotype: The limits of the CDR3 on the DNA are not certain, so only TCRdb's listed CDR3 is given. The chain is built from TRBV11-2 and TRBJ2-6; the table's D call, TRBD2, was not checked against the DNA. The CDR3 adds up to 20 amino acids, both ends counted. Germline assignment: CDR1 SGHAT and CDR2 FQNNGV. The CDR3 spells CASSQAGIPGYTFGANVLTF.

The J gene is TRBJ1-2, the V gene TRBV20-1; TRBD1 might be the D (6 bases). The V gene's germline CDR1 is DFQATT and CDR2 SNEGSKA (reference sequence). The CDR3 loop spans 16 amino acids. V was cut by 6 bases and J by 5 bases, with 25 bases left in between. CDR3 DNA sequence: TGCAGTGCCCTGAAGGGACTAGCGGGGGCAGGGTATGGCTACACCTTC. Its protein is CSALKGLAGAGYGYTF.